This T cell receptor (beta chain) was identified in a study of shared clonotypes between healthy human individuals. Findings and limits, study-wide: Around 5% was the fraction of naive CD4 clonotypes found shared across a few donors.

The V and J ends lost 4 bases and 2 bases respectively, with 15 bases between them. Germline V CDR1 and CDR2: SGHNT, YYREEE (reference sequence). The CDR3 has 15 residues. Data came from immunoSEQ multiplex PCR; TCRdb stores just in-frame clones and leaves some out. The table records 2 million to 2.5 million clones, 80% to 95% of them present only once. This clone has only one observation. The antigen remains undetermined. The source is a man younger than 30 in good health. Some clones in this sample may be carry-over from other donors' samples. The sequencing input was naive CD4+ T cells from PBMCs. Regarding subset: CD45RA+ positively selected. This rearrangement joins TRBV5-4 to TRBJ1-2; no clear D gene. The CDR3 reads CASSPTDLTNYGYTF. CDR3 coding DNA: TGTGCCAGCAGCCCCACCGATTTAACCAACTATGGCTACACCTTC. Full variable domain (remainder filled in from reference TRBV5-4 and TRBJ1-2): ETGVTQSPTHLIKTRGQQVTLRCSSQSGHNTVSWYQQALGQGPQFIFQYYREEENGRGNFPPRFSGLQFPNYSSELNVNALELDDSALYLCASSPTDLTNYGYTFGSGTRLTVV.